A selection of T cell receptor beta chains follows, all from one sample in a study of T cells in Graves' hyperthyroidism and ophthalmopathy. TCRdb independently ran MiXCR on the multiplex PCR reads; one entry per CDR3 protein. The top ten hold around 6.6% of the sample, which has a few hundred thousand distinct CDR3 sequences, 15% to 17% seen once. Material: blood. The source of these receptors is a woman in her twenties or thirties with Graves' hyperthyroidism. Both conserved end residues are trimmed from each CDR3. A D gene is named only where the DNA matches it firmly.

d_call: TRBD2
cdr3_length: 13
v_call: TRBV19
j_call: TRBJ2-7
cdr3_aa: ASSMPGLADYEQY

d_call: TRBD2
cdr3_length: 15
v_call: TRBV6-1
j_call: TRBJ2-2
cdr3_aa: ASGGGASGSRGGELF

d_call: TRBD2
cdr3_length: 13
v_call: TRBV6-1
j_call: TRBJ2-7
cdr3_aa: ASKSPGLGDYEQY

d_call: TRBD2
cdr3_length: 19
v_call: TRBV20-1
j_call: TRBJ2-2
cdr3_aa: SASPRRLGTSGSRRTGELF

d_call: TRBD2
cdr3_length: 17
v_call: TRBV27
j_call: TRBJ2-3
cdr3_aa: ASSSRTSYVFSSTDTQY

d_call: TRBD2
cdr3_length: 11
v_call: TRBV20-1
j_call: TRBJ2-1
cdr3_aa: SAPGTRETEQF

d_call: TRBD2
cdr3_length: 9
v_call: TRBV29-1
j_call: TRBJ2-7
cdr3_aa: SVGLGREQY

d_call: -
cdr3_length: 16
v_call: TRBV7-9
j_call: TRBJ1-5
cdr3_aa: ASSYSGLADLGNQPQH

d_call: -
cdr3_length: 13
v_call: TRBV11-2
j_call: TRBJ2-7
cdr3_aa: ASRDLRRDKYEQY

d_call: -
cdr3_length: 13
v_call: TRBV20-1
j_call: TRBJ2-7
cdr3_aa: SARFTGTGTYEQY

d_call: -
cdr3_length: 14
v_call: TRBV11-2
j_call: TRBJ2-3
cdr3_aa: ASSPPFGAGTDTQY

d_call: -
cdr3_length: 10
v_call: TRBV2
j_call: TRBJ2-7
cdr3_aa: ASRPGAGEQY

d_call: -
cdr3_length: 10
v_call: TRBV11-2
j_call: TRBJ2-3
cdr3_aa: ASYAGTDTQY

d_call: TRBD1
cdr3_length: 14
v_call: TRBV27
j_call: TRBJ2-2
cdr3_aa: ASSLSGQGLSGELF

d_call: TRBD2
cdr3_length: 14
v_call: TRBV20-1
j_call: TRBJ2-3
cdr3_aa: SASRRTSGVRDTQY

d_call: TRBD1
cdr3_length: 12
v_call: TRBV5-4
j_call: TRBJ2-7
cdr3_aa: ASSLETGGYEQY

d_call: -
cdr3_length: 14
v_call: TRBV29-1
j_call: TRBJ2-5
cdr3_aa: SVDSPNKNSGETQY

d_call: -
cdr3_length: 15
v_call: TRBV6-1
j_call: TRBJ2-6
cdr3_aa: ASSRAGLPPGANVLT

d_call: -
cdr3_length: 10
v_call: TRBV20-1
j_call: TRBJ2-2
cdr3_aa: SVEGPAGELF

d_call: TRBD2
cdr3_length: 17
v_call: TRBV6-1
j_call: TRBJ2-4
cdr3_aa: ASSDRTSGSDGSKNIQY

d_call: TRBD1
cdr3_length: 12
v_call: TRBV13
j_call: TRBJ1-6
cdr3_aa: ASSLGQMDSPLH

d_call: -
cdr3_length: 10
v_call: TRBV2
j_call: TRBJ2-1
cdr3_aa: ASSSDSNEQF

d_call: TRBD1
cdr3_length: 13
v_call: TRBV28
j_call: TRBJ2-3
cdr3_aa: ASRPLAGGADTQY

d_call: -
cdr3_length: 10
v_call: TRBV7-2
j_call: TRBJ2-5
cdr3_aa: ASSLGQETQY

d_call: TRBD1
cdr3_length: 13
v_call: TRBV12-5
j_call: TRBJ2-2
cdr3_aa: ASGLVRQGSGELF

d_call: -
cdr3_length: 10
v_call: TRBV20-1
j_call: TRBJ2-7
cdr3_aa: SANRAAYEQY

d_call: -
cdr3_length: 13
v_call: TRBV15
j_call: TRBJ1-4
cdr3_aa: ATSRFERQIGKLF

d_call: TRBD2
cdr3_length: 15
v_call: TRBV11-3
j_call: TRBJ2-3
cdr3_aa: ASSLEGLAGAADTQY

d_call: TRBD2
cdr3_length: 11
v_call: TRBV3-1
j_call: TRBJ2-3
cdr3_aa: ASSQRGGDTQY

d_call: TRBD2
cdr3_length: 13
v_call: TRBV29-1
j_call: TRBJ2-3
cdr3_aa: SVPPTSGSTDTQY

d_call: TRBD1
cdr3_length: 13
v_call: TRBV19
j_call: TRBJ2-7
cdr3_aa: ASTTTTGAGYEQY

d_call: -
cdr3_length: 15
v_call: TRBV18
j_call: TRBJ2-5
cdr3_aa: ASSPPKAGRGQETQY

d_call: -
cdr3_length: 13
v_call: TRBV24-1
j_call: TRBJ2-1
cdr3_aa: ATSDPAGAYNEQF

d_call: TRBD1
cdr3_length: 12
v_call: TRBV19
j_call: TRBJ1-5
cdr3_aa: ASSQQGINQPQH

d_call: TRBD2
cdr3_length: 13
v_call: TRBV10-3
j_call: TRBJ2-5
cdr3_aa: AISERAGVGETQY

d_call: -
cdr3_length: 14
v_call: TRBV7-9
j_call: TRBJ1-6
cdr3_aa: ASSTSVRGYNSPLH

d_call: -
cdr3_length: 11
v_call: TRBV29-1
j_call: TRBJ1-2
cdr3_aa: SVETVPNYGYT

d_call: -
cdr3_length: 11
v_call: TRBV14
j_call: TRBJ2-1
cdr3_aa: ASSQDRIWEQF

d_call: TRBD2
cdr3_length: 17
v_call: TRBV7-9
j_call: TRBJ2-7
cdr3_aa: ASSLPRSLAGGVWGEQY

d_call: -
cdr3_length: 15
v_call: TRBV20-1
j_call: TRBJ1-6
cdr3_aa: SAAGALGSSYNSPLH

d_call: -
cdr3_length: 12
v_call: TRBV2
j_call: TRBJ1-1
cdr3_aa: ASNPMRGGTEAF

d_call: -
cdr3_length: 10
v_call: TRBV7-9
j_call: TRBJ2-7
cdr3_aa: ASSFEGDEQY

d_call: TRBD1
cdr3_length: 12
v_call: TRBV20-1
j_call: TRBJ2-3
cdr3_aa: SASTGGAPDTQY

d_call: TRBD2
cdr3_length: 11
v_call: TRBV20-1
j_call: TRBJ2-1
cdr3_aa: SARDGAGVEQF

d_call: TRBD1
cdr3_length: 13
v_call: TRBV28
j_call: TRBJ2-7
cdr3_aa: ASSLYRDRLYEQY

d_call: -
cdr3_length: 13
v_call: TRBV10-3
j_call: TRBJ1-5
cdr3_aa: AISERVEGNQPQH